Presented here are 20 T cell receptor beta chains from one specimen sequenced in a study of tumor and adjacent non-tumor tissue in lung cancer (dated by TCRdb to between 2017 and 2018). RNA was isolated from bulk, unsorted tissue, and RNA quality was assessed with a NanoDrop ND-1000 and an Agilent 2100. Libraries were made using multiplex PCR. TCRdb shows the sequencer as Illumina HiSeq 2500. TCRbeta libraries were constructed through three rounds of nested PCR with primers (Table S4) according to protocols adapted from ARM-PCR. The public reads were reprocessed in TCRdb via fastp at Q25 and MiXCR, keeping in-frame beta chains. Every CDR3 protein is listed once, alongside the most common genes and DNA of its rows. The sample has 68,000 or so distinct CDR3 sequences on record, 55% to 70% of them singletons. Jointly, the top ten make up around 20% of the sample. The sequenced sample consisted of lung tumor tissue. These TCRs come from a man aged 45-60 years with non-small cell lung cancer.

This clonotype was seen repeatedly, ten times or more. The gene calls are TRBV29-1 and TRBJ2-5, with a possible D match to TRBD1 (5 bases). CDR1 is SQVTM, CDR2 ANQGSEA, per germline. This CDR3 is 11 amino acids long. With 1 base removed from V and 6 bases from J, the gap between germline ends came to 6 bases. CDR3 nucleotide sequence: TGCAGCGTTGAAGGACAGCAGACCCAGTACTTC. Translated: CSVEGQQTQYF.

A note on this clonotype: This may arise from a read error, as a much more abundant clone is one base away. The V gene is TRBV6-1, the J gene TRBJ1-6, with D possibly being TRBD1 (6 bases). Germline values: CDR1 MNHNS, CDR2 SASEGT. The CDR3 spans 16 residues. The CDR3 DNA reads as TGTGCCAGCAGTCCGAGACCACAGGGATATAATTCACCCCCCCACTTT. As protein: CASSPRPQGYNSPPHF.

Remarks on this clonotype: At one of its ends the junction is not consistent with the germline gene, which may arise from a read error. The chain couples TRBV7-9 to TRBJ2-5; TRBD2 matches at 11 bases. CDR3 length: 19 residues. Germline-derived CDR1 and CDR2 are SEHNR and FQNEAQ (reference sequence). The CDR3 reads CVSSSTRASGGLVQDTQYF. The CDR3 region has the DNA TGTGTCAGCAGCAGTACCCGGGCTAGCGGGGGGCTGGTACAAGATACCCAGTACTTC.

For this clonotype: A much larger clone differs by one base, so this may be a read error. The CDR3 region is CANSLSFEISYEQYF. The CDR3 nucleotides are TGTGCCAACAGTTTAAGTTTTGAAATCTCCTACGAGCAGTACTTC. V and J are TRBV12-3 or TRBV12-4 and TRBJ2-7; D gene ambiguous. The CDR3 has 15 amino acids.

For the CDR3, the DNA is TGCGCGTGCAGCTCCAGGACGGGGGGCACTGAAGCTTTCTTT. It yields the protein CACSSRTGGTEAFF. V usage is TRBV5-1 and J usage is TRBJ1-1; D might be TRBD1 (5 bases). The CDR3 consists of 14 residues. Germline CDR1 SGHRS, CDR2 YFSETQ.

Ten or more counts support this clonotype. This sequence joins TRBV12-3 or TRBV12-4 and TRBJ2-7; D remains ambiguous. This CDR3 is built from 14 residues. The V end lost 6 bases, the J end lost 5 bases, and 17 bases lay between the germline ends. CDR3 residues: CASSLRPNGDEQYF. The CDR3 coding sequence is TGTGCCAGCAGCCTAAGGCCTAATGGCGACGAGCAGTACTTC.

Many counts were recorded for this clonotype. This CDR3 reads CASSLRDGRYEQYF. CDR3 sequence (DNA): TGCGCCAGCAGCCTCCGGGACGGTCGCTACGAGCAGTACTTC. This chain connects TRBV4-1 to TRBJ2-7; D might be TRBD1 or TRBD2, each matching 5 bases. The CDR3 length is 14 residues. Germline loops: CDR1 MGHRA, CDR2 YSYEKL. V shed 4 bases and J shed 3 bases, with 13 bases lying between them.

Comment on this clonotype: An end of the junction differs from the germline gene, which may be a read error. DNA of the CDR3: TGTGCCAGGAGCTTAGGGACAGGGGCGAACGCTGAAGCTTTCTTT. Protein: CARSLGTGANAEAFF. V usage is TRBV7-9 and J usage is TRBJ1-1, with 10 positions matching TRBD1. The germline V gene encodes CDR1 SEHNR and CDR2 FQNEAQ (reference sequence). There are 15 residues in the CDR3.

The rearrangement uses TRBV5-1 and TRBJ2-1; 9 bases agree with TRBD1. There are 14 residues in the CDR3. V gave up 0 bases and J gave up 9 bases; unmatched junction bases: 4. Germline V gene sequence: CDR1 SGHRS, CDR2 YFSETQ. The CDR3 region has the DNA TGCGCCAGCAGCTTGGGGACAGGGGTGAGTGAGCAGTTCTTC. Protein sequence: CASSLGTGVSEQFF.

The V gene is TRBV18, the J gene TRBJ2-1; D unresolved. Per the germline V gene, CDR1 is KGHSH and CDR2 is LQKENI. The CDR3 covers 11 residues. The V end lost 4 bases, the J end lost 9 bases, and 7 bases lay between the germline ends. The CDR3, as DNA: TGTGCCAGCTCACGTTTCGGTGAGCAGTTCTTC. It yields the protein CASSRFGEQFF.

This clonotype has just one count. J is TRBJ1-1 and V is TRBV11-1; unclear D gene. Germline-derived CDR1 and CDR2 are SGHAT and FQDESV (reference sequence). V was clipped by 2 bases and J by 11 bases, with 15 bases between them. This CDR3 contains 13 residues. The CDR3 nucleotides are TGTGCCAGCAGCTTATTCGCGGATACTGGGGCTTTCTTT. This codes for CASSLFADTGAFF.

Note on this clonotype: This could be a read error, since a much larger clone is one nucleotide away. This chain connects TRBV6-6 to TRBJ2-3; D perhaps matches TRBD2 (6 bases). The V gene's germline CDR1 is MNHNY and CDR2 SVGAGI (reference sequence). CDR3 size: 15 residues. The CDR3 nucleotides are TGTGCCAGCAACAACCGCGGGGATAGCACAGATATGCAGTATTTT. This encodes CASNNRGDSTDMQYF.

This clonotype was seen a handful of times. The CDR3 DNA sequence: TGCGCCAGCAGTCGGACGACTAGCGGTAGCACAGATACGCAGTATTTT. Translation gives CASSRTTSGSTDTQYF. The V and J genes are TRBV5-1 and TRBJ2-3, with TRBD2 matching 9 bases. The ends lost 5 bases at V and 0 bases at J; junction bases unmatched: 7. The CDR3 is 16 amino acids. From germline, CDR1 is SGHRS and CDR2 YFSETQ.

This chain connects TRBV24-1 to TRBJ2-5; 8 positions match TRBD2. From germline, CDR1 is KGHDR and CDR2 SFDVKD. Losses at the gene ends were 4 bases for V and 4 bases for J; bases not matched to a gene: 10. CDR3 length: 16 residues. CDR3 in amino acids: CATSESTNGGAETQYF. CDR3 DNA sequence: TGTGCCACCAGTGAATCCACTAACGGGGGGGCAGAGACCCAGTACTTC.

Regarding this clonotype: This may be a read error: a much more frequent sequence differs by one nucleotide. This rearrangement joins TRBV11-3 to TRBJ2-7; D is possibly TRBD1 (5 bases). V was pared by 5 bases and J by 2 bases, with 16 bases between. Looked up from germline, CDR1 is SGHNT and CDR2 is YENEEA. The CDR3 length is 15 residues. CDR3 protein: CASSPGMAAPYEQYF. CDR3 sequence (DNA): TGTGCCAGCAGCCCAGGGATGGCAGCCCCCTACGAGCAGTACTTC.

This clonotype appeared a few times. The genes are TRBV5-4 and TRBJ2-1; D ambiguous. Germline CDR1 is SGHNT and CDR2 is YYREEE (reference sequence). The CDR3 sequence is 13 residues long. Trimming removed 0 bases from V and 9 bases from J, with 10 bases in between. The CDR3 sequence is CASSLAEKVEQFF. As DNA, the CDR3 is TGTGCCAGCAGCTTGGCCGAGAAGGTTGAGCAGTTCTTC.

About this clonotype: With a much larger clone just one base away, this may be a read error. J is TRBJ2-7 and V is TRBV6-6; 11 nucleotides line up with TRBD1. In germline, CDR1 is MNHNY, CDR2 SVGAGI (reference sequence). V lost 6 bases and J lost 5; bases outside the gene matches: 9. The CDR3 totals 15 residues. This chain's CDR3 is CASRPRDRGSDEQYF. DNA of the CDR3: TGTGCCAGCAGGCCTCGGGACAGGGGGTCCGACGAGCAGTACTTC.

Comment on this clonotype: An end of the junction differs from the germline gene, which may be a read error. The chain combines TRBV13 with TRBJ2-7, with 7 positions matching TRBD1. Germline V CDR1 and CDR2: PRHDT, FYEKMQ (reference sequence). The CDR3 consists of 17 residues. The CDR3 region has the DNA TGTGCCAGCAGCTGGGGGACAGACAGCGGTGATTTGCGCGAGCAGTGCTTC. Its translation is CASSWGTDSGDLREQCF. The complete variable domain, with remaining parts taken from reference TRBV13 and TRBJ2-7, reads AAGVIQSPRHLIKEKRETATLKCYPIPRHDTVYWYQQGPGQDPQFLISFYEKMQSDKGSIPDRFSAQQFSDYHSELNMSSLELGDSALYFCASSWGTDSGDLREQCFGPGTRLTVT.

This clonotype was counted a single time. Just one base apart from a much larger clone, this may be a read error. The chain carries TRBV5-4 and TRBJ2-1, with unresolved D. This CDR3 spans 15 amino acids. Germline V gives CDR1 SGHNT, CDR2 YYREEE (reference sequence). Between the trimmed V and J ends, which lost 5 bases and 1 base, there was a span of 13 bases. The CDR3 reads CASSVCRVSYNEQFF. Written as DNA, the CDR3 is TGTGCCAGCAGTGTATGTAGGGTTTCCTACAATGAGCAGTTCTTC.

This sequence joins TRBV4-2 and TRBJ1-5, with 7 bases matching TRBD1. V was clipped by 4 bases and J by 10 bases; unmatched bases: 16. Germline CDR1 is LGHNA and CDR2 is YNFKEQ. The CDR3 runs to 16 residues. Here the CDR3 reads CASSRNHRDSNKPQHF. The CDR3 DNA reads TGTGCCAGCAGCCGCAACCACCGGGACAGTAATAAACCCCAGCATTTT.